A single T cell receptor beta chain is shown here with its context. Its antigen remains unidentified. Base qualities are not recorded, but no much larger clone differs from it by a single base. The germline V gene specifies SGHRS as CDR1 and YFSETQ as CDR2. Reading from cysteine to phenylalanine, the CDR3 counts 15 amino acids. Kept here is only the CDR3 DNA, which spans 45 bases and is read in frame from base 1. The germline ends are 13 bases apart after V is trimmed by 2 bases and J by 2 bases. The data derive from a study of cytomegalovirus exposure and HLA in healthy donors (dated by TCRdb to the late 2010s). Context from the whole study: According to an earlier analysis of a few hundred of the donors, about 179 million T cells yielded some 120 million unique TCR beta sequences and approximately 300 Gb of sequence data. Among 300 to 500 genotyped donors of the cohort, an average of around 250,000 unique TCR beta nucleotide sequences was sequenced per donor, of which 15% to 20% were non-productive. Every discovery cohort repertoire had been produced on one sequencing platform. Roughly 5 DR-DQ haplotypes were treated as single units for association and clustering because of strong linkage in the cohort. Of the approximately 400 genotyped donors, 75% to 85% were placed in the genetic ancestry cluster associated with self-reported Caucasian donors. Using immunosequencing, the study profiled T cell repertoires from 640 or so subjects and related those repertoires to cytomegalovirus serostatus. Along with the 666-subject first cohort, a separate validation cohort of more than 90 different subjects was used. Both class I and class II loci were covered by HLA typing, at four-digit resolution. Roughly 300 gigabases of sequencing data and 70 million to 100 million unique TCR sequences were included in an early release covering about 700 HLA-typed donors. A later genetic analysis used genome-wide SNP genotypes for about 65% of the roughly 700 donors, treating that subset as a discovery cohort. Donor age, sex, ethnicity and CMV serostatus were collected together with the repertoire data. The aim of the study was to test whether cataloging public T cell receptors could identify signatures of past pathogen exposure. A later analysis re-examined previously published TCR beta repertoires from several hundred donors and added high-resolution HLA genotyping to investigate patterns of TCR occurrence. An earlier analysis of nearly 600 of the donors applied high-throughput TCR beta sequencing to assess whether each TCR beta V gene segment acted as functional or pseudogenic. To predict cytomegalovirus infection status, the study brought together high-throughput TCR immunosequencing, statistical association of individual TCRs with disease status, and machine learning. In the later analysis, no new phenotypic data were used to find candidate immune exposures; instead, reliance was placed on TCR beta sequences and their occurrence across donors. Typing coverage varied by locus: roughly 620-640 donors for A, B, C, DRB1 and DQB1; approximately 560 for DQA1; more than 600 for DPA1; roughly 450 for DPB1.

On the study overall, not on this receptor specifically: A cluster of highly shared sequence variants was judged likely to represent a technical artifact of the sequencing pipeline. In an earlier analysis of fewer than 700 of the donors, most TCR beta V segments appeared in productive rearrangements about 87% or about 30% of the time, broadly matching IMGT annotations. In a later analysis, several top co-occurrence clusters were reported to appear linked to parvovirus B19, influenza, CMV and Epstein-Barr virus. A later analysis found that most CMV-associated TCR beta chains appeared HLA-restricted, with HLA associations seemingly driven largely by CMV exposure. It was suggested by the authors that the approach could potentially be generalized to other disease states and immunological phenotypes. In a later analysis, the rate of TCR association differed among HLA loci, with DRB1 alleles having the most associated TCRs and HLA-C alleles having the fewest. Because the 87-base-pair reads could not distinguish some IMGT-functional V segments, including TRBV6-2 and TRBV6-3, those segments were excluded. Linkage disequilibrium might explain the correlated functional status among segregating V segments, but an unknown experimental factor could not be ruled out. Compared with equally common non-associated chains, HLA-associated TCR beta chains in a later analysis were more clonally expanded and had lower generation probabilities. Because HLA typing was unavailable for some donors at each locus, only the typed subset was used in association tests. Most TCR sequences were seen in very few donors, while some public TCRs were found in many individuals. A further reported finding was that TCR beta sequences accurately predicted the HLA-A and HLA-B alleles for most subjects in the first cohort. When HLA alleles, especially DR and DQ, strongly co-occurred, attributing TCR associations to individual alleles was difficult. In vitro tests confirmed that three of the cytomegalovirus-associated TCR beta chains recognize cytomegalovirus antigens. The classifier was reported to diagnose cytomegalovirus status with high specificity and sensitivity in both the original cohort and the validation cohort. For the cohort, immune exposure information was limited to CMV serostatus. An association between a missense DCLRE1C variant and V-gene and J-gene trimming of TCR beta chains was found in a later genetic analysis and replicated in an independent cohort. Because counts were too low, seventeen rarely observed V segments, including chromosome 9 orphons, were left out of the earlier analysis of approximately 580 of the donors. The cohort was sequenced for TCR beta chains only, and without alpha or paired-chain data the features that could be detected were limited. Specific HLA alleles were associated with some 15,000 TCR beta sequences at a false discovery rate of 0.05 in a later analysis. The presence/absence analyses assumed that sequencing depth was roughly uniform across donors, and that assumption may not be true. In the study, approximately 150 TCR beta chains were listed as associated with cytomegalovirus. According to a later genetic analysis, donors in an Asian-associated ancestry cluster had fewer N-insertions in productive TCRs than the approximately 670-donor mean.

The receptor library was made with the immunoSEQ multiplex PCR assay. The multiplex PCR relied on a mix of 60 forward primers for TCR Vbeta segments and 13 reverse primers for TCR Jbeta segments. A multiplex PCR assay on genomic DNA amplified the CDR3 region of rearranged TCR beta genes. On the Illumina HiSeq System, the amplified TCR beta libraries were sequenced as 87-base-pair reads. As for how the authors treated the data: Across the 640 or so repertoires, a later analysis counted some 81 million unique TCR beta chains, around 11 million of which were shared by at least two donors. A nearest-neighbor algorithm error-corrected the raw reads and collapsed the reads into unique sequences, merging closely related sequences to remove PCR and sequencing errors. Alignment of CDR3 sequences to IMGT reference sequences was used to assign V, D and J gene segments. For a sequence to be retained, a match of at least six nucleotides was required to both a V gene segment and a J gene segment. A rearrangement counted as productive if the CDR3 had no stop codons and remained in frame with V and J, and every other rearrangement counted as non-productive. CDR3 was defined according to IMGT convention as the region running from the second conserved V-encoded cysteine to the conserved J-encoded phenylalanine. In an earlier analysis of more than 550 of the donors, sequences lacking an unambiguous match to a single V gene segment were excluded. An earlier analysis of 550 to 650 of the donors classified V segments as functional when productive rearrangements were above 56.7% and as segregating when the standard deviation between donors was above 5%. To diagnose cytomegalovirus status from the catalog of TCR beta chain sequences, a statistical classification framework was built. V and J gene assignment, in a later analysis, came from comparing TCR nucleotide sequences with IMGT/GENE-DB human TR gene sequences. In a later analysis, CDR3 sequences and most-parsimonious VDJ recombination scenarios were assigned using the TCRdist pipeline. In a later analysis, each TCR beta chain was defined by its CDR3 amino acid sequence together with its V-gene family, and reads lacking a unique V-gene family were excluded. A later analysis removed 600 or so highly shared, low-generation-probability nucleotide sequences to deal with suspected cross-contamination and a sequencing artifact. In a later analysis, a clonal expansion index for each public chain was calculated from normalized within-repertoire ranks of inferred template counts. A later analysis computed generation probabilities with a VDJ recombination model fitted to out-of-frame rearrangements, and checked the results against IGoR. A later analysis scored TCR-TCR, TCR-HLA and TCR-CMV co-occurrence with hypergeometric tests, applying a repertoire-size bias correction to TCR pairs. In a later analysis, false discovery rates were estimated by permuting HLA or CMV assignments 20 times. In a later analysis, co-occurring TCRs were grouped with DBSCAN, and TCRdist sequence similarity was added when clustering was performed within HLA-allele-positive subsets. Repertoires with fewer than 30,000 or more than 120,000 public chains were left out of co-occurrence clustering, as were five repertoires with anomalous nucleotide sharing. Not all clones reach the TCRdb copy of this immuneACCESS table, which keeps in-frame sequences only. Checked studies attribute under half of the gap to unresolved V genes and leave the rest unexplained. V, J and clone size were drawn from that table, and D and trimming were deduced from the DNA. The sample records roughly 120,000 clones, 65% to 80% of which are singletons. Under 15% of the sample belongs to the ten largest clones.

The cohort consisted of 666 healthy bone marrow donors. At the time of sampling, all cohort members were nominally healthy, though unrecorded immune exposures were likely present. The donor was CMV seropositive and belonged to the group of about 290 seropositive cohort members. A peripheral blood sample was provided by each donor, and peripheral blood mononuclear cells were used for TCR beta sequencing. The Qiagen DNeasy Blood Extraction Kit was used to extract genomic DNA from the blood cell samples. The sequenced sample consisted of PBMCs. Rearrangement joined TRBV5-1 to TRBJ2-5, with TRBD1 tentatively as D gene (7 bases match). The source is a woman aged 60 to 75 in good health and CMV-seropositive. CDR3 region: CASSFGPGGQETQYF. The nucleotide sequence reads as follows: TGCGCCAGCAGCTTTGGCCCAGGGGGGCAAGAGACCCAGTACTTC. The full variable domain, with segments outside the CDR3 supplied by the reference TRBV5-1 and TRBJ2-5 proteins, appears as KAGVTQTPRYLIKTRGQQVTLSCSPISGHRSVSWYQQTPGQGLQFLFEYFSETQRNKGNFPGRFSGRQFSNSRSEMNVSTLELGDSALYLCASSFGPGGQETQYFGPGTRLLVL.